This T cell receptor (beta chain) was sequenced during a study of T cells in Graves' hyperthyroidism and ophthalmopathy. RNA transcripts yielded amplified TCR beta CDR3 regions. A first-round RT-PCR of the TCR CDR3 used the HTBI primer set. TCRdb analysed the multiplex PCR reads with MiXCR anew, one entry per CDR3 protein. The sample gives hundreds of thousands of distinct CDR3 sequences, 14% to 15% of which show up once; over 3.5% is in the top ten. For this clonotype: What it binds is unknown.

Points from the study as a whole: Ophthalmopathy and stable hyperthyroidism were separated by a 13 V-J model. Appearing also in blood were most of the thyroid clonotypes expanded above 0.001.

CDR1 and CDR2 (germline): LNHDA, SQIVND (reference sequence). CDR3 length equals 11 residues. The V gene end was trimmed by 10 bases and the J gene end by 6 bases; junction bases not matched to a gene: 5. Individuals with ophthalmopathy presented a Clinical Activity Score of at least 3, a NOSPECS grade of at least 4 and a duration under 3 months. The rearrangement uses TRBV19 and TRBJ2-7; 8 bases match TRBD1. The source is a woman aged 40 to 50 with Graves' ophthalmopathy. The sequenced sample consisted of blood. CDR3 residues: CATIDRGEQYF. CDR3 DNA sequence: TGTGCCACCATTGACAGGGGCGAGCAGTACTTC. Complete variable domain (other parts from reference TRBV19 and TRBJ2-7): DGGITQSPKYLFRKEGQNVTLSCEQNLNHDAMYWYRQDPGQGLRLIYYSQIVNDFQKGDIAEGYSVSREKKESFPLTVTSAQKNPTAFYLCATIDRGEQYFGPGTRLTVT.